This T cell receptor (beta chain) was captured in a study of shared clonotypes between healthy human individuals. The CDR3 extends over 15 amino acids. The germline V gene has CDR1 MNHEY and CDR2 SMNVEV (reference sequence). V dropped 0 bases and J dropped 0 bases, with 5 bases sitting between them. A word on this clone: The target antigen is unknown. Other nucleotide sequences from this sample produce the same CDR3.

Only in-frame clones appear in the TCRdb table, and some are missing; sequencing was by immunoSEQ multiplex PCR. The table shows about 2 million clones, with 90% to 95% occurring only once. Study results and caveats: Rarefaction showed that sequencing of sorted subsets was incomplete (despite large depth). The expectation was that sequencing depth would affect clonotype sharing among donors.

This TCR was recovered from a man between 18 and 29 years old in good health. This sequence joins TRBV27 and TRBJ2-2; D remains unclear. Sequenced input: naive CD4+ T cells sorted from blood. Subset meaning: CD45RA+ positively selected. CDR3 region: CASSLSGSNTGELFF. The DNA of the CDR3 is TGTGCCAGCAGTTTATCCGGGTCGAACACCGGGGAGCTGTTTTTT.